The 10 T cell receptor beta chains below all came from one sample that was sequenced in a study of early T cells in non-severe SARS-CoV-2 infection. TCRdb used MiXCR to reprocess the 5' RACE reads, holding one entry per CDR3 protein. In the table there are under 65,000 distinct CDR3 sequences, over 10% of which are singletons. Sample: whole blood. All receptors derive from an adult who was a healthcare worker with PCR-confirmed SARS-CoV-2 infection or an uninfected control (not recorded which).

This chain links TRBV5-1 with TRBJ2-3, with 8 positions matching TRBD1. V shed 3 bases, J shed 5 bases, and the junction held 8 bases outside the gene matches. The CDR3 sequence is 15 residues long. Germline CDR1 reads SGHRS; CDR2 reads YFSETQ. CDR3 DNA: TGCGCCAGCAGCTCGGCAGGACAGGGAGAAGATACGCAGTATTTT. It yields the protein CASSSAGQGEDTQYF.

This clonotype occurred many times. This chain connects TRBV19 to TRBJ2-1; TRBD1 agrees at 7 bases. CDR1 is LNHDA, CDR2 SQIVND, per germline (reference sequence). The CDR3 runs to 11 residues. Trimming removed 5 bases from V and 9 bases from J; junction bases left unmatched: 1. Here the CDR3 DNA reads TGTGCCAGTAGTCAGGGGGTTGAGCAGTTCTTC. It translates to CASSQGVEQFF. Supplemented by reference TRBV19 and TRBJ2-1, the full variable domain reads DGGITQSPKYLFRKEGQNVTLSCEQNLNHDAMYWYRQDPGQGLRLIYYSQIVNDFQKGDIAEGYSVSREKKESFPLTVTSAQKNPTAFYLCASSQGVEQFFGPGTRLTVL.

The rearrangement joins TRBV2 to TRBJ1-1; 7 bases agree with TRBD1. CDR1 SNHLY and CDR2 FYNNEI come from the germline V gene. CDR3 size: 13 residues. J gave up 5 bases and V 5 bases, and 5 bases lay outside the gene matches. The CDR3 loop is CASSQDRETEAFF. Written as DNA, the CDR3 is TGTGCCAGCAGTCAAGACAGGGAGACTGAAGCTTTCTTT.

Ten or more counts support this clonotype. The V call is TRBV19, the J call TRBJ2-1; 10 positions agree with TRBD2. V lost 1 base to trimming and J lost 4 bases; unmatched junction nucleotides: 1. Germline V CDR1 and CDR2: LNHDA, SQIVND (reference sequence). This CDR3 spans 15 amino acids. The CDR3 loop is CASSIGTSGYNEQFF. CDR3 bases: TGTGCCAGTAGTATAGGGACTAGCGGTTACAATGAGCAGTTCTTC.

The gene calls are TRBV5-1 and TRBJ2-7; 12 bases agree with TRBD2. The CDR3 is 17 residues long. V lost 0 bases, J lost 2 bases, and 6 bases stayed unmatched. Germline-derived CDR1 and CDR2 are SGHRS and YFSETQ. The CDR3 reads CASSLGTSGTPAYEQYF. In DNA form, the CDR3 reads TGCGCCAGCAGCTTGGGGACTAGCGGGACCCCAGCCTACGAGCAGTACTTC.

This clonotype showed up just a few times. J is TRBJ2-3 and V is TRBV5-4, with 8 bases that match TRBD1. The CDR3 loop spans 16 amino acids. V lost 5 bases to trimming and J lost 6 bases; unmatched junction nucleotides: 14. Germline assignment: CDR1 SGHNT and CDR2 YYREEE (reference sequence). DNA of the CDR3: TGTGCCAGCAGGGCCCGAAGGACAGGGTGTTGGGATACGCAGTATTTT. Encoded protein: CASRARRTGCWDTQYF.

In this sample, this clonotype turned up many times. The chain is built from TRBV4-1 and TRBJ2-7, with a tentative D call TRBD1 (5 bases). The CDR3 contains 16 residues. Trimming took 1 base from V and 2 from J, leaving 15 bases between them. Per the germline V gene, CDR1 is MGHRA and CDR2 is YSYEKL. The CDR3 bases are TGCGCCAGCAGCCAAGGAAGGGCAGGGAATGCCTACGAGCAGTACTTC. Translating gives CASSQGRAGNAYEQYF.

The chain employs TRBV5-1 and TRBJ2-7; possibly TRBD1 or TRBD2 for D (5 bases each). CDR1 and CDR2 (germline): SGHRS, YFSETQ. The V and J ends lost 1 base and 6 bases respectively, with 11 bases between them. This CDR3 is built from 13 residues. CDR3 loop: CASSLSRGAEQYF. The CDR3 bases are TGCGCCAGCAGCTTGTCGAGGGGAGCCGAGCAGTACTTC.

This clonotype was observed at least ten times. The CDR3 sequence: CASSQGQGLSYEQYF. Here the CDR3 DNA reads TGCGCCAGCAGCCAGGGACAGGGACTATCCTACGAGCAGTACTTC. The J gene is TRBJ2-7, the V gene TRBV5-1; 9 bases agree with TRBD1. V lost 4 bases to trimming and J lost 1 base; unmatched junction nucleotides: 6. The germline V gene has CDR1 SGHRS and CDR2 YFSETQ. CDR3 length equals 15 residues.

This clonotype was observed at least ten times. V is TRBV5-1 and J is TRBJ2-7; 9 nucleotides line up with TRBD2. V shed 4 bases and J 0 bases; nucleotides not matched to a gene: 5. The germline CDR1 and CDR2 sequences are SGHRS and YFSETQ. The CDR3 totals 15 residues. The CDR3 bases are TGCGCCAGCAGCACTAGCGGGCTGCGCTCCTACGAGCAGTACTTC. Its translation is CASSTSGLRSYEQYF.